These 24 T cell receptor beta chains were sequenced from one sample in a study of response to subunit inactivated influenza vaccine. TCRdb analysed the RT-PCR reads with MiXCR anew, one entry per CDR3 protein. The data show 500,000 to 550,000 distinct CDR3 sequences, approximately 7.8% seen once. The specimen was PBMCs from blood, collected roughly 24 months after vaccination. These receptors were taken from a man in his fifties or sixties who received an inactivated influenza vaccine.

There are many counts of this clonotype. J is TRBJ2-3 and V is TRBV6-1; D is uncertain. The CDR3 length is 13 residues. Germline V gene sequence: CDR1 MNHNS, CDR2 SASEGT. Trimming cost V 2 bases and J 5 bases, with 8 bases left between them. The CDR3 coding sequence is TGTGCCAGCAGTGAACTCGCCGAAGATACGCAGTATTTT. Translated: CASSELAEDTQYF.

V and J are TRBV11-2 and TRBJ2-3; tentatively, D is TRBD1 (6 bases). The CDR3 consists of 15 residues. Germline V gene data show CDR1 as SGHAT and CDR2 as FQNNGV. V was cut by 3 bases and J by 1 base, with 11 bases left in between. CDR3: CASSFRSGGTDTQYF. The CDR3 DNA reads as TGTGCCAGCAGCTTTCGGTCAGGGGGCACAGATACGCAGTATTTT.

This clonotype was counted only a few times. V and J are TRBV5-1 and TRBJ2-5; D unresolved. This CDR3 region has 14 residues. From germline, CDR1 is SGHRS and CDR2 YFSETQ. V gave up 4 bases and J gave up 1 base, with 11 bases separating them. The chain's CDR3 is CASSMGSGQETQYF. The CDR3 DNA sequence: TGCGCCAGCAGCATGGGGTCGGGCCAAGAGACCCAGTACTTC.

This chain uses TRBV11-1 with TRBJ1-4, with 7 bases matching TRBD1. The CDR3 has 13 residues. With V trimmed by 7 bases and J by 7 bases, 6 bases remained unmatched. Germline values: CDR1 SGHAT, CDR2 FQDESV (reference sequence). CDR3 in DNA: TGTGCCAGCACCACAGGGGAGTCTGAAAAACTGTTTTTT. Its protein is CASTTGESEKLFF.

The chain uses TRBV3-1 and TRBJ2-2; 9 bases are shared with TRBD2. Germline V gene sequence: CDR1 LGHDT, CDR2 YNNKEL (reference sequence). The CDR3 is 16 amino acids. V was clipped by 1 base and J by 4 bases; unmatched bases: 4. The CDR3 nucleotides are TGTGCCAGCAGCCAAGGGCTAGCGGGGATCACCGGGGAGCTGTTTTTT. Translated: CASSQGLAGITGELFF.

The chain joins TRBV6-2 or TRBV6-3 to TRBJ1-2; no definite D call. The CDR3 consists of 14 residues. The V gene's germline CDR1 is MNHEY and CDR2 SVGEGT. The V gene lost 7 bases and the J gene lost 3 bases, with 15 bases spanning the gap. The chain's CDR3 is CASTLRTDYYGYTF. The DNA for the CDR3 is TGTGCCAGCACTCTTAGGACCGACTACTATGGCTACACCTTC.

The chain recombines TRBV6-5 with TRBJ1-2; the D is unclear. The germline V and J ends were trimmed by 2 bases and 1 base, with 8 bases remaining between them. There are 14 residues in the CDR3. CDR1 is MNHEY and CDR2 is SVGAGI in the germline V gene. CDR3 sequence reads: CASSYGRFNYGYTF. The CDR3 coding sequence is TGTGCCAGCAGTTACGGGAGATTTAACTATGGCTACACCTTC.

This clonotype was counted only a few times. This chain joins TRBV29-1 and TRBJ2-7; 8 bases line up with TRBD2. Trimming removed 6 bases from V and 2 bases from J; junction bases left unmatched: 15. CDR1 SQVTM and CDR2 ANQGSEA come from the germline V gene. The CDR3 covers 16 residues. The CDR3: CSVHPRLSGITYEQYF. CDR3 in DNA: TGCAGCGTCCACCCGAGGCTTAGCGGGATAACCTACGAGCAGTACTTC.

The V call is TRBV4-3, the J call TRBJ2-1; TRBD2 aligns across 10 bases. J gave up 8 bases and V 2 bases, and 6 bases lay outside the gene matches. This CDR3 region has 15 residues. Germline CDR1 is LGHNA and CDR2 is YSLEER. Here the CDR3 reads CASSQTSGGAYEQFF. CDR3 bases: TGCGCCAGCAGCCAAACCAGCGGGGGGGCCTATGAGCAGTTCTTC.

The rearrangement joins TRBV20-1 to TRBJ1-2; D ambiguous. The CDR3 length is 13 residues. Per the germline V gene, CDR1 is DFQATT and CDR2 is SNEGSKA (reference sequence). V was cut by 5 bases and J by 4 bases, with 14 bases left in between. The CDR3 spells CSAQKTGTYGYTF. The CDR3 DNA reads TGCAGTGCTCAGAAGACGGGTACCTATGGCTACACCTTC.

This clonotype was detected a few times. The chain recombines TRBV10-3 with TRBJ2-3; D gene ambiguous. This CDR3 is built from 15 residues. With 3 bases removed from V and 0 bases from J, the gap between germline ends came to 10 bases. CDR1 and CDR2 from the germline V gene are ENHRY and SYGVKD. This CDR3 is CAISESLSSTDTQYF. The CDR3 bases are TGTGCCATCAGTGAAAGTCTCTCTAGCACAGATACGCAGTATTTT.

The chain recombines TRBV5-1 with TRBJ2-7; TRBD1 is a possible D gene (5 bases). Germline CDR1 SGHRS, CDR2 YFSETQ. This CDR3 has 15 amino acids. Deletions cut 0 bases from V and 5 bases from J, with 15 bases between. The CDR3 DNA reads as TGCGCCAGCAGCTTGGCTAGGACACCCGAGAACGAGCAGTACTTC. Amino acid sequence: CASSLARTPENEQYF.

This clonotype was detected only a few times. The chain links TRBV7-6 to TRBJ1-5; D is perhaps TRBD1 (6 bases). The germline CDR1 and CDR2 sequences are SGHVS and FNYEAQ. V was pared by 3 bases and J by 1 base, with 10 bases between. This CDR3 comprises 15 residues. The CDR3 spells CASSFWTESNQPQHF. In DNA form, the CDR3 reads TGTGCCAGCAGCTTTTGGACAGAGAGCAATCAGCCCCAGCATTTT.

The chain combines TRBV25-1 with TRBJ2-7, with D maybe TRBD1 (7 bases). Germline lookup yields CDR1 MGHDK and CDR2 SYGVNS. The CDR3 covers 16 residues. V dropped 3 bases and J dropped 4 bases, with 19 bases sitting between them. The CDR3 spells CASSEPRRGRRYEQYF. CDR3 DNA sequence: TGTGCCAGCAGTGAGCCTAGGAGGGGGCGAAGGTACGAGCAGTACTTC.

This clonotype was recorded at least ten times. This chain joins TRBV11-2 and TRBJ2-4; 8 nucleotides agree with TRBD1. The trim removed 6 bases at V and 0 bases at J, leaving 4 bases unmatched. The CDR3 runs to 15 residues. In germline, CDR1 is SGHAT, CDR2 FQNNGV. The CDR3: CASSRQGLAKNIQYF. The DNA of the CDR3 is TGTGCCAGCAGTCGACAGGGGCTAGCCAAAAACATTCAGTACTTC.

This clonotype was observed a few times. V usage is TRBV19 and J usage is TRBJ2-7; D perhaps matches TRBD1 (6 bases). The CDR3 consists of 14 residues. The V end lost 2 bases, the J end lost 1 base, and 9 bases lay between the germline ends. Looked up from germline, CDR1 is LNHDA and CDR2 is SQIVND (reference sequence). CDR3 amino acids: CASSITGTSYEQYF. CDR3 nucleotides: TGTGCCAGTAGTATAACGGGGACATCCTACGAGCAGTACTTC.

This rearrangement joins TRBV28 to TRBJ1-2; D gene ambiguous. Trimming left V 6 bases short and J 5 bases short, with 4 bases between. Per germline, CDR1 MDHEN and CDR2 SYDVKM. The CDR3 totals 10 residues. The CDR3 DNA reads TGTGCCAGCAGCCAATATGGCTACACCTTC. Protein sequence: CASSQYGYTF.

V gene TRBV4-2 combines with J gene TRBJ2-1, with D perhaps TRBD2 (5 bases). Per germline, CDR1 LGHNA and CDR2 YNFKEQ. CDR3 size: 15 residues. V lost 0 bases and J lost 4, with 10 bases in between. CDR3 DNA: TGTGCCAGCAGCCAAGAAGCCCGGGAATACAATGAGCAGTTCTTC. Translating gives CASSQEAREYNEQFF.

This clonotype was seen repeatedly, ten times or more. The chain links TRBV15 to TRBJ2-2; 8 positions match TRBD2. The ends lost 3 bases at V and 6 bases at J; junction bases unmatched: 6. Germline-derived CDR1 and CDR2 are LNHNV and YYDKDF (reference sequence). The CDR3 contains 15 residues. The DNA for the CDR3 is TGTGCCACCAGCAGGTCGGGAGGGCCATCCGGGGAGCTGTTTTTT. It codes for CATSRSGGPSGELFF.

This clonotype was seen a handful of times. The CDR3 nucleotides read TGTGCCAGCAGCCAAACGATTGTGGCCGAACAGTTCTTC. It specifies CASSQTIVAEQFF. This chain links TRBV14 with TRBJ2-1; no firm D call. The germline V gene encodes CDR1 SGHDN and CDR2 FVKESK. V gave up 2 bases and J gave up 13 bases, with 15 bases separating them. There are 13 residues in the CDR3.

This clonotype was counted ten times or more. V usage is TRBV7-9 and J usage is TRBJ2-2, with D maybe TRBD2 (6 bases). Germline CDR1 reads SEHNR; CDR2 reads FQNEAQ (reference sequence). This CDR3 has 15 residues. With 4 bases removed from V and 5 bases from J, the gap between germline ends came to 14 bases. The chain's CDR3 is CASSSAPGRTGELFF. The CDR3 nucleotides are TGTGCCAGCAGCTCCGCCCCAGGGAGGACCGGGGAGCTGTTTTTT.

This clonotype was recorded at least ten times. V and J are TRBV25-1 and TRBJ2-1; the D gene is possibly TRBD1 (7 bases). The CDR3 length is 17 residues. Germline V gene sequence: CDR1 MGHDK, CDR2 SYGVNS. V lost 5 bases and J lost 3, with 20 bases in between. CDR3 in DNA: TGTGCCAGCAGTAAACCCGGAGGGGGCGGGTTCTACAATGAGCAGTTCTTC. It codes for CASSKPGGGGFYNEQFF. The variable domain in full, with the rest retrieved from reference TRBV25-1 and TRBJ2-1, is EADIYQTPRYLVIGTGKKITLECSQTMGHDKMYWYQQDPGMELHLIHYSYGVNSTEKGDLSSESTVSRIRTEHFPLTLESARPSHTSQYLCASSKPGGGGFYNEQFFGPGTRLTVL.

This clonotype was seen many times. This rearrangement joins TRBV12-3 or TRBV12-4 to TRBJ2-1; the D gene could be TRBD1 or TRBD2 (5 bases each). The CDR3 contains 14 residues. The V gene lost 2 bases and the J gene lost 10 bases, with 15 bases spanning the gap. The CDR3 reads CASSLRTRREEQFF. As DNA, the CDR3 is TGTGCCAGCAGTTTACGGACTCGCAGGGAGGAGCAGTTCTTC.

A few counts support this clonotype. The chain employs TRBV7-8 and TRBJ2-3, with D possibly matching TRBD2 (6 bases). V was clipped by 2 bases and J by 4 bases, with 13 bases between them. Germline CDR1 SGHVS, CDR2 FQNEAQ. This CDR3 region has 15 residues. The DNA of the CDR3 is TGTGCCAGCAGCTTACTGTCCGGCGGGGCAGATACGCAGTATTTT. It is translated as CASSLLSGGADTQYF.